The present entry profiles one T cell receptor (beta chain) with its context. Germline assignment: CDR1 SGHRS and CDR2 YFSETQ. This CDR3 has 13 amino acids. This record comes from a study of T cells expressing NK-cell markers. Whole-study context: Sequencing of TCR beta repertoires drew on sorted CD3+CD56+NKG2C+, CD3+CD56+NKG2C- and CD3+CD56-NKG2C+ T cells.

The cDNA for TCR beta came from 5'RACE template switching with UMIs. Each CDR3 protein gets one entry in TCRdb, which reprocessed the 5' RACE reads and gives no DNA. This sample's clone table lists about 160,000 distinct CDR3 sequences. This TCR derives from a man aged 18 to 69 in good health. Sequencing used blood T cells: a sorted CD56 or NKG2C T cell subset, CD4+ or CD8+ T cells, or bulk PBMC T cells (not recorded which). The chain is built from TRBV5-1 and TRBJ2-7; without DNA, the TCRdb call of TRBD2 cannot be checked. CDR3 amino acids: CATPLKSSYEQYF. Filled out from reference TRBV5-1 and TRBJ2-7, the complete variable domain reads KAGVTQTPRYLIKTRGQQVTLSCSPISGHRSVSWYQQTPGQGLQFLFEYFSETQRNKGNFPGRFSGRQFSNSRSEMNVSTLELGDSALYLCATPLKSSYEQYFGPGTRLTVT.